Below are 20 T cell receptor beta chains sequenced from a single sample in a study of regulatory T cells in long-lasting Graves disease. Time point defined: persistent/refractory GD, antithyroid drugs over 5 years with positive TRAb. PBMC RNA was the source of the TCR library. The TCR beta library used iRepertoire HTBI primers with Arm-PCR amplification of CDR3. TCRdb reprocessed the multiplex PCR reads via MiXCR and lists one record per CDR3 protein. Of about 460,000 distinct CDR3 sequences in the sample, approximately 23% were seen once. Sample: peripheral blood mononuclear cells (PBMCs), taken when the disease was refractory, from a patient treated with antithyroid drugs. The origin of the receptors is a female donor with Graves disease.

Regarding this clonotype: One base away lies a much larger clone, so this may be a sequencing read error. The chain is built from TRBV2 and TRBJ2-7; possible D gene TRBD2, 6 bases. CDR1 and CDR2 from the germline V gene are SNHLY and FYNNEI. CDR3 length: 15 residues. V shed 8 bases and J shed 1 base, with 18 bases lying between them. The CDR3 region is CASRWQGLRSYEQYF. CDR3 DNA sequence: TGTGCCAGCCGGTGGCAGGGACTCCGATCCTACGAGCAGTACTTC. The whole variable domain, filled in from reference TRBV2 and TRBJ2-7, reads EPEVTQTPSHQVTQMGQEVILRCVPISNHLYFYWYRQILGQKVEFLVSFYNNEISEKSEIFDDQFSVERPDGSNFTLKIRSTKLEDSAMYFCASRWQGLRSYEQYFGPGTRLTVT.

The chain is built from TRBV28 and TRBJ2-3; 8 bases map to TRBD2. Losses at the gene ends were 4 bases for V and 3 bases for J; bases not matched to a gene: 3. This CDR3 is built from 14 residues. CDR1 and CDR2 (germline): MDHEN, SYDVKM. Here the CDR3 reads CASSYERGTDTQYF. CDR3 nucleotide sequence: TGTGCCAGCAGTTACGAGCGGGGGACAGATACGCAGTATTTT.

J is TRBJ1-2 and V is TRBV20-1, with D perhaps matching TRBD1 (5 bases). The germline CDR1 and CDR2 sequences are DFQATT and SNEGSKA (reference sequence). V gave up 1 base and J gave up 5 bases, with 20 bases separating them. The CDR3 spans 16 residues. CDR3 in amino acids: CSARVILVGRGYGYTF. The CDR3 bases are TGCAGTGCTAGAGTTATTTTGGTGGGGCGCGGATATGGCTACACCTTC.

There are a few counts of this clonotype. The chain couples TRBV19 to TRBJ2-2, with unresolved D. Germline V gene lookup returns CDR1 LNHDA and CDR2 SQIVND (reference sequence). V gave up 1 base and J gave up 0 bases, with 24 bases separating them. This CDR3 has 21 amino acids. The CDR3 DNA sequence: TGTGCCAGTAGTATAGGCCACAGAAGTTTTTCCTCCCCGACGAACACCGGGGAGCTGTTTTTT. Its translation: CASSIGHRSFSSPTNTGELFF.

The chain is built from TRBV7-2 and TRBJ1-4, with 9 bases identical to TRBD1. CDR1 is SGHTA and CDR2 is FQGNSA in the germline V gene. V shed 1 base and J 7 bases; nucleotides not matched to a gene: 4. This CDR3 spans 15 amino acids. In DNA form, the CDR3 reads TGTGCCAGCAGCTTAGACAGGGGGCCTGTTGAAAAACTGTTTTTT. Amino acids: CASSLDRGPVEKLFF.

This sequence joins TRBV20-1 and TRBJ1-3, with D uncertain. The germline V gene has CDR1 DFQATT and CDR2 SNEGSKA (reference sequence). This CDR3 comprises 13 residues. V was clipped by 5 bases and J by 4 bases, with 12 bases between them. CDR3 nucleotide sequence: TGCAGTGCTCTCGGGTCCACCGGAAACACCATATATTTT. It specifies CSALGSTGNTIYF.

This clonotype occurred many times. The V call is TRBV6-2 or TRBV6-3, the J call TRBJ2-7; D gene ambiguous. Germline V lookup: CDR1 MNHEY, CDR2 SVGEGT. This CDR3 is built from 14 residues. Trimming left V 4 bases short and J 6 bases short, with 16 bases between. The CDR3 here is CASSSTLTAREQYF. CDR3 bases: TGTGCCAGCAGTTCGACCCTGACTGCCCGCGAGCAGTACTTC.

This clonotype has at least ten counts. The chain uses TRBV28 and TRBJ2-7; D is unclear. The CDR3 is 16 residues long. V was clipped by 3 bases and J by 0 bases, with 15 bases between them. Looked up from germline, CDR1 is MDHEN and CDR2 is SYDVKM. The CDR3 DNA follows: TGTGCCAGCAGTTTGTCCCCGGATTTCAGCTCCTACGAGCAGTACTTC. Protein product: CASSLSPDFSSYEQYF.

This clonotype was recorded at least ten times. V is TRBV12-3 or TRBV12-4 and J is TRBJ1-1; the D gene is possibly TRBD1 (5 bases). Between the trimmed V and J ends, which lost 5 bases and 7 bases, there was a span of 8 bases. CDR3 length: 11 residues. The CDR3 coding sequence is TGTGCCAGCAGTCGGGACGGTGAAGCTTTCTTT. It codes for CASSRDGEAFF.

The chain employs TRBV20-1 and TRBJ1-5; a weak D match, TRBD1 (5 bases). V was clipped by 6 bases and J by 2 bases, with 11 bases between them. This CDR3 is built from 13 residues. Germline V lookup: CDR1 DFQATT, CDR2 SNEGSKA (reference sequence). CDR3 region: CSAGRGGNQPQHF. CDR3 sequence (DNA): TGCAGTGCAGGTCGGGGGGGCAATCAGCCCCAGCATTTT.

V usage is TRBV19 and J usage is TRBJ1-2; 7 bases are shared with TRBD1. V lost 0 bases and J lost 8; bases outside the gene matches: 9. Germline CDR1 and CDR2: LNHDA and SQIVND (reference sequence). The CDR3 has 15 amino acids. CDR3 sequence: CASSIDQGRGDGYTF. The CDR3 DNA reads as TGTGCCAGTAGTATAGACCAAGGCAGGGGGGACGGCTACACCTTC.

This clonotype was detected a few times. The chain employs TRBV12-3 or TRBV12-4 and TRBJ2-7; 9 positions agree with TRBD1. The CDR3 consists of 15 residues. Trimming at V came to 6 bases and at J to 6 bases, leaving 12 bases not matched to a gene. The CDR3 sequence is CASSKEGTGGGEQYF. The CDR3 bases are TGTGCCAGCAGCAAGGAGGGTACAGGGGGCGGCGAGCAGTACTTC.

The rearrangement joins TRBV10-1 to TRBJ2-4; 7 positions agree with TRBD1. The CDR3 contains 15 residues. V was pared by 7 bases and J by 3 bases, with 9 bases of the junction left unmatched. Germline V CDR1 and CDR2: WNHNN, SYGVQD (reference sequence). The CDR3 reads CASKGQEEVKNIQYF. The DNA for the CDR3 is TGCGCCAGCAAAGGACAGGAAGAAGTCAAAAACATTCAGTACTTC.

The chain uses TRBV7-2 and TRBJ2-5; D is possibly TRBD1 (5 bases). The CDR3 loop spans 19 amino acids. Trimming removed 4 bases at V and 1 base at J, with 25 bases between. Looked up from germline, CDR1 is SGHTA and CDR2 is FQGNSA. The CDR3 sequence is CASSSRQGTKWEVQETQYF. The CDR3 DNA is TGTGCCAGCAGCTCCAGGCAGGGTACGAAATGGGAAGTCCAAGAGACCCAGTACTTC.

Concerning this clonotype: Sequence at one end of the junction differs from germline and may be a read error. The CDR3 DNA reads TGTGCTAGCAGCTGGAGCGGGGCTAACACCGGGGAGCTGTTTTTT. Its protein product is CASSWSGANTGELFF. The J gene is TRBJ2-2, the V gene TRBV7-7; the match to TRBD2 covers 7 bases. CDR1 is SSHAT and CDR2 is FNYEAQ in the germline V gene (reference sequence). The CDR3 is 15 residues long.

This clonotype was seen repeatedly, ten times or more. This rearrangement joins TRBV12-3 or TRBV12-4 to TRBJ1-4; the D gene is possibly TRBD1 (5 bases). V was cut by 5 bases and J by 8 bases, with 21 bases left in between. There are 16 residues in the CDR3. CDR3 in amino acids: CASSLLGGSGEEKLFF. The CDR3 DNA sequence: TGTGCCAGCAGTCTCCTTGGGGGATCTGGTGAGGAAAAACTGTTTTTT.

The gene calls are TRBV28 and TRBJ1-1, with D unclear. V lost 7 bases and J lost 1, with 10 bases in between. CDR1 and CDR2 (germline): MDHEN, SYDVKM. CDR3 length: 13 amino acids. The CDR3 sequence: CASTSRANTEAFF. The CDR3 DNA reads TGTGCCAGCACATCAAGGGCGAACACTGAAGCTTTCTTT.

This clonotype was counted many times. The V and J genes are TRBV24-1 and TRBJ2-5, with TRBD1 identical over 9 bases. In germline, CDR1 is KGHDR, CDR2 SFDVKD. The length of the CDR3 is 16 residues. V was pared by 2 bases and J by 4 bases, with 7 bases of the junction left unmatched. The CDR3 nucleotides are TGTGCCACCAGTGATTGGGGACAGGGTTTGGGAGAGACCCAGTACTTC. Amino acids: CATSDWGQGLGETQYF.

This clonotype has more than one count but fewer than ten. The CDR3 nucleotides are TGTGCCAGCAGCTTAGCTGTCAGGGGAAACACCATATATTTT. This translates into CASSLAVRGNTIYF. This sequence joins TRBV7-9 and TRBJ1-3; D is undetermined. There are 14 residues in the CDR3. Trimming pared 0 bases from V and 4 bases from J, leaving 7 bases between. Germline V CDR1 and CDR2: SEHNR, FQNEAQ (reference sequence). Full variable domain (missing parts from reference TRBV7-9 and TRBJ1-3): DTGVSQNPRHKITKRGQNVTFRCDPISEHNRLYWYRQTLGQGPEFLTYFQNEAQLEKSRLLSDRFSAERPKGSFSTLEIQRTEQGDSAMYLCASSLAVRGNTIYFGEGSWLTVV.

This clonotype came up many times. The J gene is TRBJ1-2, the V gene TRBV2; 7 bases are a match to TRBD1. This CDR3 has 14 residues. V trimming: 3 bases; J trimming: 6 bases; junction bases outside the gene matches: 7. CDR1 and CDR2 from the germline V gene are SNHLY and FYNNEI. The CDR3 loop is CASSETGKWNGYTF. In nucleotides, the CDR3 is TGTGCCAGCAGTGAGACAGGGAAATGGAATGGCTACACCTTC.